Following are 29 T cell receptor beta chains from one sample sequenced in a study of Graves' ophthalmopathy and Graves' hyperthyroidism. Using RNA transcripts, the TCR beta CDR3 regions were amplified. Second-round multiplex PCR came after a first-round RT-PCR that employed HTBI primers. TCRdb passed the multiplex PCR reads through MiXCR, listing each CDR3 protein once. The repertoire includes hundreds of thousands of distinct CDR3 sequences, about 21% of them detected once, and 2.5% to 3% sits in the top ten. Sequencing was carried out using peripheral blood. These receptors all stem from a woman younger than 30 with stable Graves' hyperthyroidism.

There are many counts of this clonotype. The J gene is TRBJ2-7, the V gene TRBV20-1; D may be TRBD2 (5 bases). Trimming left V 0 bases short and J 0 bases short, with 15 bases between. From germline, CDR1 is DFQATT and CDR2 SNEGSKA (reference sequence). The CDR3 is made up of 16 amino acids. The CDR3 region is CSARDPIASVSYEQYF. The CDR3 DNA sequence: TGCAGTGCTAGAGATCCCATAGCGTCGGTCTCCTACGAGCAGTACTTC.

Points on this clonotype: At one of its ends the junction is not consistent with the germline gene, which may arise from a read error. This chain uses TRBV12-3 or TRBV12-4 with TRBJ2-2; possible D gene TRBD2, 6 bases. CDR3 length: 17 residues. The CDR3: CAGSPREGLINTGELFF. As DNA, the CDR3 is TGTGCCGGCAGCCCCAGAGAGGGACTGATTAACACCGGGGAGCTGTTTTTT.

This clonotype has a count of ten or more. This chain links TRBV7-2 with TRBJ2-5; D is possibly TRBD2 (5 bases). Germline values: CDR1 SGHTA, CDR2 FQGNSA. The CDR3 runs 14 residues. V gave up 0 bases and J gave up 13 bases, with 18 bases separating them. CDR3 coding DNA: TGTGCCAGCAGCTTAGCGTCCCTTTCTAGCATACGGTACTTC. Residues: CASSLASLSSIRYF.

The table lists this clonotype with many counts. The chain links TRBV15 to TRBJ1-5; D is possibly TRBD1 (6 bases). V was clipped by 5 bases and J by 3 bases, with 14 bases between them. The CDR3 is 15 amino acids. CDR1 is LNHNV, CDR2 YYDKDF, per germline (reference sequence). The DNA of the CDR3 is TGTGCCACCAGCGGGAAAGGGGGGCTCAATCAGCCCCAGCATTTT. It translates to CATSGKGGLNQPQHF.

Ten or more counts support this clonotype. The rearrangement joins TRBV27 to TRBJ2-7; possibly TRBD2 for D (6 bases). Germline CDR1 reads MNHEY; CDR2 reads SMNVEV (reference sequence). With 2 bases removed from V and 3 bases from J, the gap between germline ends came to 11 bases. The CDR3 sequence is 14 residues long. Here the CDR3 DNA reads TGTGCCAGCAGTTTAGGGGACTCCGTCTACGAGCAGTACTTC. Its protein is CASSLGDSVYEQYF.

This clonotype turned up a few times. The chain is built from TRBV4-1 and TRBJ1-1; D gene uncertain. Per the germline V gene, CDR1 is MGHRA and CDR2 is YSYEKL. Trimming removed 0 bases from V and 2 bases from J, with 13 bases in between. This CDR3 has 16 residues. This CDR3 reads CASSQDLVGVNTEAFF. CDR3 bases: TGCGCCAGCAGCCAAGATCTGGTGGGTGTTAACACTGAAGCTTTCTTT.

The table lists this clonotype with many counts. The chain links TRBV7-9 to TRBJ1-2; 10 nucleotides align to TRBD1. CDR1 SEHNR and CDR2 FQNEAQ come from the germline V gene (reference sequence). With V trimmed by 3 bases and J by 8 bases, 6 bases remained unmatched. The CDR3 has 14 residues. The DNA for the CDR3 is TGTGCCAGCAGCTTTCGGGACAGGGGTCGCGGCTACACCTTC. It is translated as CASSFRDRGRGYTF.

At least ten counts were recorded for this clonotype. The chain uses TRBV25-1 and TRBJ2-2, with TRBD2 identical over 10 bases. The ends lost 4 bases at V and 5 bases at J; junction bases unmatched: 16. Per germline, CDR1 MGHDK and CDR2 SYGVNS. The CDR3 totals 19 residues. The CDR3 DNA reads as TGTGCCAGCAGTGCCCTGAGGAGCGGGAGGGCCCCAGGGACCGGGGAGCTGTTTTTT. It codes for CASSALRSGRAPGTGELFF.

The sample holds many counts of this clonotype. The genes are TRBV20-1 and TRBJ2-4; D not resolved. Germline V gene data show CDR1 as DFQATT and CDR2 as SNEGSKA (reference sequence). The CDR3 totals 12 residues. Trimming removed 7 bases at V and 1 base at J, with 8 bases between. The CDR3 DNA reads TGCAGTGTTAGTCTTGCCAAAAACATTCAGTACTTC. It is translated as CSVSLAKNIQYF.

This chain connects TRBV18 to TRBJ1-6; D uncertain. CDR1 is KGHSH and CDR2 is LQKENI in the germline V gene. CDR3 length: 14 residues. V gave up 2 bases and J gave up 6 bases, with 8 bases separating them. CDR3 nucleotide sequence: TGTGCCAGCTCACCAGTCGATTCTAATTCACCCCTCCACTTT. This codes for CASSPVDSNSPLHF.

This clonotype came up once. The chain joins TRBV28 to TRBJ2-7; possible D gene TRBD1, 5 bases. This CDR3 spans 15 amino acids. Germline CDR1 and CDR2: MDHEN and SYDVKM. Trimming removed 6 bases from V and 1 base from J, with 16 bases in between. CDR3 nucleotide sequence: TGTGCCAGCAGACTCTCGACAGTTTCTTCCTACGAGCAGTACTTC. Protein: CASRLSTVSSYEQYF. The full variable domain, rest sourced from reference TRBV28 and TRBJ2-7, is DVKVTQSSRYLVKRTGEKVFLECVQDMDHENMFWYRQDPGLGLRLIYFSYDVKMKEKGDIPEGYSVSREKKERFSLILESASTNQTSMYLCASRLSTVSSYEQYFGPGTRLTVT.

This clonotype has a count of ten or more. The CDR3 loop is CASGGRETEAFF. CDR3 coding DNA: TGTGCCAGCGGGGGCCGGGAGACTGAAGCTTTCTTT. The rearrangement joins TRBV3-1 to TRBJ1-1, with D perhaps matching TRBD1 (6 bases). The CDR3 is made up of 12 amino acids. The ends were cut back, 8 bases at V and 5 bases at J, with 12 bases in the middle. Germline V gene data show CDR1 as LGHDT and CDR2 as YNNKEL (reference sequence).

This clonotype was picked up many times. The CDR3 sequence: CASSLEDRLGTIYF. DNA of the CDR3: TGCGCCAGCAGCTTGGAGGACCGATTGGGTACCATATATTTT. The J gene is TRBJ1-3, the V gene TRBV5-1; the D is unclear. Trimming stripped 0 bases from V and 10 bases from J, with 14 bases between. Germline-derived CDR1 and CDR2 are SGHRS and YFSETQ. The CDR3 length is 14 residues.

The chain has TRBV6-1 and TRBJ2-5; the D is unclear. The germline V gene encodes CDR1 MNHNS and CDR2 SASEGT. The CDR3 totals 12 residues. With 6 bases removed from V and 5 bases from J, the gap between germline ends came to 10 bases. CDR3 loop: CASRINRETQYF. CDR3 in DNA: TGTGCCAGCAGAATTAACCGGGAGACCCAGTACTTC.

This clonotype showed up many times. Here the CDR3 reads CASSQDLLASSYEQYF. The CDR3 nucleotides are TGTGCCAGCAGCCAAGATCTGCTAGCGAGCTCCTACGAGCAGTACTTC. V and J are TRBV4-2 and TRBJ2-7; D perhaps matches TRBD2 (6 bases). Germline values: CDR1 LGHNA, CDR2 YNFKEQ. V was cut by 0 bases and J by 0 bases, with 12 bases left in between. The CDR3 totals 16 residues.

The genes are TRBV11-2 and TRBJ2-5, with TRBD2 as a possible D gene (7 bases). The V end lost 1 base, the J end lost 5 bases, and 14 bases lay between the germline ends. The CDR3 sequence is 15 residues long. CDR1 is SGHAT and CDR2 is FQNNGV in the germline V gene. The CDR3 sequence is CASSLAPGGPETQYF. CDR3 DNA: TGTGCCAGCAGCTTAGCCCCCGGGGGGCCGGAGACCCAGTACTTC.

As to this clonotype: Without the conserved terminal phenylalanine or tryptophan, this CDR3 likely stems from a read error. It is unclear where the CDR3 begins or ends on the DNA, so no DNA is shown, and the CDR3 is as TCRdb lists it. The chain carries TRBV6-2 or TRBV6-3 and TRBJ1-5; the table's D call, TRBD1, has no DNA check behind it. The length of the CDR3 is 14 amino acids, counting both ends. In germline, CDR1 is MNHEY, CDR2 SVGEGT. CDR3: CASRETGGDQPQQL.

V is TRBV6-1 and J is TRBJ1-1; D may be TRBD1 (6 bases). Germline CDR1 MNHNS, CDR2 SASEGT. Trimming cost V 5 bases and J 6 bases, with 13 bases left between them. CDR3 length: 13 residues. Here the CDR3 DNA reads TGTGCCAGCAGTAATGACAGGCTGTCTGAAGCTTTCTTT. Its protein is CASSNDRLSEAFF.

This clonotype has a count of ten or more. The chain carries TRBV12-3 or TRBV12-4 and TRBJ2-7; 10 bases fit TRBD2. V shed 3 bases and J 6 bases; nucleotides not matched to a gene: 5. CDR3 length: 14 amino acids. The CDR3 spells CASSFLAGESEQYF. CDR3 sequence (DNA): TGTGCCAGCAGTTTTCTAGCGGGAGAGAGCGAGCAGTACTTC.

In this sample, this clonotype turned up many times. The rearrangement links TRBV12-3 or TRBV12-4 to TRBJ2-2; D is undetermined. The V gene lost 7 bases and the J gene lost 3 bases, with 15 bases spanning the gap. The CDR3 is made up of 15 amino acids. The CDR3 is CASITKYEDTGELFF. The DNA of the CDR3 is TGTGCCAGCATTACGAAATATGAGGACACCGGGGAGCTGTTTTTT.

In this sample, this clonotype turned up many times. The rearrangement links TRBV7-3 to TRBJ2-2; 8 bases line up with TRBD2. Looked up from germline, CDR1 is SGHTA and CDR2 is FQGTGA. After removal of 5 bases from V and 1 base from J, the junction contained 3 bases not matched to a gene. This CDR3 has 15 residues. The CDR3 bases are TGTGCCAGCAGCAATAGCGGGGAGAACACCGGGGAGCTGTTTTTT. Amino acids: CASSNSGENTGELFF.

At least ten counts were recorded for this clonotype. V usage is TRBV28 and J usage is TRBJ2-4; tentatively, D is TRBD2 (7 bases). This CDR3 is built from 16 residues. Germline V gene data show CDR1 as MDHEN and CDR2 as SYDVKM. The germline V and J ends were trimmed by 4 bases and 3 bases, with 16 bases remaining between them. The CDR3, as DNA: TGTGCCAGCAGTTCCCCAGGGGAGGGAGGCAAAAACATTCAGTACTTC. Protein sequence: CASSSPGEGGKNIQYF.

As regards this clonotype: A read error may explain this, as a much larger clone is one base away. The CDR3 does not end in the conserved phenylalanine or tryptophan, so this is likely a read error. CDR3 nucleotides: TGCAGCGCCCGACTAGCAAGCCACGAGCAGTACTAC. Protein: CSARLASHEQYY. The chain combines TRBV29-1 with TRBJ2-7; TRBD2 matches 7 bases. CDR1 and CDR2 from the germline V gene are SQVTM and ANQGSEA. The junction had 8 bases not matched to a gene; V was cut back by 7 bases and J by 5 bases. There are 12 residues in the CDR3.

This clonotype was observed at least ten times. The chain combines TRBV12-3 or TRBV12-4 with TRBJ2-6, with D uncertain. Trimming removed 6 bases from V and 4 bases from J, with 16 bases in between. The CDR3 runs 16 residues. The CDR3 DNA reads TGTGCCAGCAGCGCGGAACTTCTTTCGGGGGCCAACGTCCTGACTTTC. Its protein is CASSAELLSGANVLTF.

This clonotype was observed many times. J is TRBJ2-7 and V is TRBV4-1, with unresolved D. With 1 base removed from V and 0 bases from J, the gap between germline ends came to 22 bases. The CDR3 length is 19 residues. CDR1 and CDR2 (germline): MGHRA, YSYEKL. The CDR3 DNA follows: TGCGCCAGCAGCCAAGCCCCTTTTTCCCCGGTCCTTAGCTCCTACGAGCAGTACTTC. Amino acid sequence: CASSQAPFSPVLSSYEQYF.

This clonotype was seen many times. V gene TRBV20-1 combines with J gene TRBJ2-5; no clear D gene. The CDR3 totals 11 residues. Deletions cut 6 bases from V and 9 bases from J, with 14 bases between. Germline V lookup: CDR1 DFQATT, CDR2 SNEGSKA (reference sequence). The CDR3 DNA reads as TGCAGTGCCAGTTTTTTTCGGTCCCAGTACTTC. This gives the protein CSASFFRSQYF.

This clonotype has a count of ten or more. The rearrangement uses TRBV6-1 and TRBJ1-2; D is ambiguous. The length of the CDR3 is 11 residues. Germline V CDR1 and CDR2: MNHNS, SASEGT. Trimming pared 7 bases from V and 6 bases from J, leaving 9 bases between. The CDR3 DNA reads TGTGCCAGCAAGAAGGCGGATGGCTACACCTTC. This sequence encodes CASKKADGYTF.

This clonotype was counted at least ten times. V gene TRBV12-3 or TRBV12-4 combines with J gene TRBJ1-2, with unresolved D. V lost 9 bases and J 8 bases, leaving 19 bases between the germline ends. The CDR3 runs 13 residues. CDR3 residues: CASALMAEEGYTF. CDR3 in DNA: TGTGCCAGTGCTCTTATGGCTGAAGAAGGCTACACCTTC.

This clonotype was detected many times. CDR3 DNA sequence: TGTGCCAGCAGCCTGGGACAAGGAAATTCAAGAGGCTACACCTTC. Translation gives CASSLGQGNSRGYTF. The chain has TRBV7-8 and TRBJ1-2; tentative D call: TRBD1 (6 bases). Germline lookup yields CDR1 SGHVS and CDR2 FQNEAQ. V gave up 5 bases and J gave up 8 bases, with 21 bases separating them. This CDR3 region has 15 residues.